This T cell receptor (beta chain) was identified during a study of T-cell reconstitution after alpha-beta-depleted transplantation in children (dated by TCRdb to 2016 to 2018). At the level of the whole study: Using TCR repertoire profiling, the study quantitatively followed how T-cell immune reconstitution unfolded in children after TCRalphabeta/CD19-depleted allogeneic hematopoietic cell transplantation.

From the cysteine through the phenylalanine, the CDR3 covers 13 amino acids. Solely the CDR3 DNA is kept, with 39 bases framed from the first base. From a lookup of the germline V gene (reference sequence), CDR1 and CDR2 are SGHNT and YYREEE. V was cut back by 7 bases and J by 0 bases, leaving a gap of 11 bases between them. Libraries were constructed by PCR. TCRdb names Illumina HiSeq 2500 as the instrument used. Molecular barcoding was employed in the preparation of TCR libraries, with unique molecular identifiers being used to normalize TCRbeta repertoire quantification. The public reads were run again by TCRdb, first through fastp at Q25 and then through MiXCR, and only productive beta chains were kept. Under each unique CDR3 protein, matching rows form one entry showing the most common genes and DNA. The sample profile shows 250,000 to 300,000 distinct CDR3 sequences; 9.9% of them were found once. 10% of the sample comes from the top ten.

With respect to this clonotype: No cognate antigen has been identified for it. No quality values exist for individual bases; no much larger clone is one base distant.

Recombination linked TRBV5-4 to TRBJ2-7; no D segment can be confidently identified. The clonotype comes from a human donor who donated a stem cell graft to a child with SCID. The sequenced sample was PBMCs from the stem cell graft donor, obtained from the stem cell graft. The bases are TGTGCCAGCGCCCCCCCTAACTCCTACGAGCAGTACTTC. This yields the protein CASAPPNSYEQYF.